Below, 31 T cell receptor beta chains from the same sample are listed, as sequenced in a study of blood T cells in healthy people across ages. For the second PCR, which ran for about 6 to 11 cycles, a sample-barcoded 5' primer and a J-beta primer mix were used. One entry per CDR3 protein results from TCRdb running MiXCR on the 5' RACE reads. The table includes approximately 800,000 distinct CDR3 sequences, about 62% detected once. Material: blood. These receptor sequences come from a man aged 25 to 40 in good health.

This clonotype has a handful of counts. The rearrangement joins TRBV27 to TRBJ1-2; no definite D call. Trimming left V 5 bases short and J 7 bases short, with 17 bases between. CDR1 is MNHEY and CDR2 is SMNVEV in the germline V gene (reference sequence). CDR3 size: 14 residues. CDR3 nucleotide sequence: TGTGCCAGCAGTCCGACGGACGCCTGGGGTGGCTACACCTTC. Protein product: CASSPTDAWGGYTF.

The gene calls are TRBV7-2 and TRBJ2-5; 10 positions match TRBD1. The J call is in doubt because the DNA end fits TRBJ2-7 better. This CDR3 spans 15 amino acids. Germline V CDR1 and CDR2: SGHTA, FQGNSA. CDR3 bases: TGTGCCAGCAGCTTAGAGGGACAGGGGATCTACGAGCAGTACTTC. It is translated as CASSLEGQGIYEQYF.

This chain uses TRBV10-1 with TRBJ2-2, with a possible D match to TRBD1 (6 bases). V was cut by 2 bases and J by 2 bases, with 9 bases left in between. This CDR3 has 15 amino acids. CDR1 is WNHNN and CDR2 is SYGVQD in the germline V gene (reference sequence). The CDR3 sequence: CASSETGINTGELFF. CDR3 DNA: TGCGCCAGCAGTGAGACAGGGATAAACACCGGGGAGCTGTTTTTT.

The rearrangement joins TRBV7-2 to TRBJ2-7, with 10 bases identical to TRBD1. V gave up 3 bases and J gave up 3 bases; unmatched junction bases: 5. The CDR3 has 15 amino acids. Germline CDR1 reads SGHTA; CDR2 reads FQGNSA. CDR3 amino acids: CASSFLRDRGYEQYF. Here the CDR3 DNA reads TGTGCCAGCAGCTTCCTCCGGGACAGGGGCTACGAGCAGTACTTC.

This chain joins TRBV20-1 and TRBJ2-4, with 12 bases fitting TRBD2. The J call is uncertain, as TRBJ2-7 better fits the DNA end. Per the germline V gene, CDR1 is DFQATT and CDR2 is SNEGSKA (reference sequence). The length of the CDR3 is 14 residues. The CDR3 coding sequence is TGCAGTGCTTGCTCTAGCGGGGGGGCTTACGAGCAGTACTTC. Its protein product is CSACSSGGAYEQYF.

The chain carries TRBV20-1 and TRBJ2-3, with 7 bases aligning to TRBD2. This CDR3 has 16 residues. Germline lookup yields CDR1 DFQATT and CDR2 SNEGSKA (reference sequence). With V trimmed by 0 bases and J by 2 bases, 8 bases remained unmatched. DNA of the CDR3: TGCAGTGCTAGAGATCTCCCGGGAGGATACACAGATACGCAGTATTTT. Its translation is CSARDLPGGYTDTQYF.

The rearrangement uses TRBV6-5 and TRBJ1-5, with D perhaps TRBD1 (5 bases). The CDR3 sequence is 16 residues long. Trimming cost V 0 bases and J 3 bases, with 12 bases left between them. Germline CDR1 reads MNHEY; CDR2 reads SVGAGI. The CDR3 coding sequence is TGTGCCAGCAGTTACTCTGGAGCAGGGAACAATCAGCCCCAGCATTTT. This encodes CASSYSGAGNNQPQHF.

A word on this clonotype: A much larger clone lies one base from this, so it may be a read error. This chain connects TRBV7-2 to TRBJ2-1, with D perhaps TRBD1 (6 bases). CDR3 length: 13 residues. Germline CDR1 and CDR2: SGHTA and FQGNSA. The CDR3 is CASSSNRENERFF. CDR3 DNA sequence: TGTGCCAGCAGCTCCAACAGGGAAAATGAGCGGTTCTTC. Using reference TRBV7-2 and TRBJ2-1 for the parts outside the CDR3, the full variable domain is GAGVSQSPSNKVTEKGKDVELRCDPISGHTALYWYRQSLGQGLEFLIYFQGNSAPDKSGLPSDRFSAERTGGSVSTLTIQRTQQEDSAVYLCASSSNRENERFFGPGTRLTVL.

This clonotype was detected a few times. CDR3 amino acids: CASSTLAGGYEEQFF. CDR3 DNA sequence: TGTGCCAGCAGTACCCTAGCGGGGGGTTACGAAGAGCAGTTCTTC. J is TRBJ2-1 and V is TRBV27; 11 nucleotides align to TRBD2. Germline V gives CDR1 MNHEY, CDR2 SMNVEV (reference sequence). The V segment lost 5 bases and the J segment 10 bases; nucleotides outside the gene matches: 10. The CDR3 has 15 amino acids.

The chain recombines TRBV7-7 with TRBJ2-3, with 8 bases identical to TRBD1. CDR3 length: 16 amino acids. V lost 3 bases to trimming and J lost 6 bases; unmatched junction nucleotides: 11. Per germline, CDR1 SSHAT and CDR2 FNYEAQ (reference sequence). The CDR3 loop is CASSFGRTGYFDTQYF. The CDR3 DNA reads TGTGCCAGCAGCTTCGGGCGGACAGGGTATTTTGATACGCAGTATTTT.

V gene TRBV18 combines with J gene TRBJ2-4; TRBD1 agrees at 9 bases. Gene TRBJ2-7 matches the end of the DNA better, so the J call may be wrong. CDR3 length: 15 amino acids. Germline V gene lookup returns CDR1 KGHSH and CDR2 LQKENI. CDR3: CASSLRDRDYYEQYF. DNA of the CDR3: TGTGCCAGCTCACTCCGGGACAGGGATTATTACGAGCAGTACTTC.

The chain has TRBV15 and TRBJ2-4; weak D call: TRBD1 (5 bases). The CDR3 is 16 amino acids. Trimming stripped 0 bases from V and 7 bases from J, with 16 bases between. In germline, CDR1 is LNHNV, CDR2 YYDKDF (reference sequence). As DNA, the CDR3 is TGTGCCACCAGCAGAGAAGGGGTGCCCCCAAACAACATTCAGTACTTC. This gives the protein CATSREGVPPNNIQYF.

This sequence joins TRBV6-5 and TRBJ2-1; D uncertain. There are 14 residues in the CDR3. V gave up 0 bases and J gave up 0 bases, with 3 bases separating them. Germline V gene lookup returns CDR1 MNHEY and CDR2 SVGAGI. The chain's CDR3 is CASSYSHSYNEQFF. DNA of the CDR3: TGTGCCAGCAGTTACTCCCACTCCTACAATGAGCAGTTCTTC.

V is TRBV25-1 and J is TRBJ1-2, with D tentatively TRBD1 (6 bases). Trimming pared 2 bases from V and 8 bases from J, leaving 15 bases between. Germline CDR1 reads MGHDK; CDR2 reads SYGVNS. The CDR3 extends over 14 amino acids. CDR3 in DNA: TGTGCCAGCAGTGAAGGGTCAGGGGTTAAGGGCTACACCTTC. It encodes CASSEGSGVKGYTF.

In its sample, this clonotype was seen a few times. The chain carries TRBV7-2 and TRBJ1-5; D not resolved. This CDR3 comprises 13 residues. V was pared by 8 bases and J by 4 bases, with 12 bases between. Germline values: CDR1 SGHTA, CDR2 FQGNSA. CDR3 in DNA: TGTGCCAGCGCCGGGCTCAAAAATCAGCCCCAGCATTTT. The encoded protein is CASAGLKNQPQHF.

The gene calls are TRBV2 and TRBJ2-3; D may be TRBD2 (7 bases). The CDR3 consists of 15 residues. Trimming removed 2 bases at V and 4 bases at J, with 13 bases between. Germline V CDR1 and CDR2: SNHLY, FYNNEI. The CDR3 loop is CASSEIRGGSDTQYF. The DNA for the CDR3 is TGTGCCAGCAGTGAAATAAGGGGGGGCTCAGATACGCAGTATTTT.

V usage is TRBV20-1 and J usage is TRBJ2-6; 11 bases match TRBD1. This CDR3 is built from 16 residues. V dropped 6 bases and J dropped 2; count of bases not matched to a gene: 6. The germline V gene encodes CDR1 DFQATT and CDR2 SNEGSKA (reference sequence). In DNA form, the CDR3 reads TGCAGTGCCGACCGGACAGGGGGCGCTGGGGCCAACGTCCTGACTTTC. Residues: CSADRTGGAGANVLTF.

This clonotype was detected only a few times. This chain joins TRBV29-1 and TRBJ1-2, with D possibly matching TRBD1 (6 bases). Germline assignment: CDR1 SQVTM and CDR2 ANQGSEA. This CDR3 is built from 13 residues. V lost 2 bases, J lost 5 bases, and 12 bases lay in between. CDR3 nucleotides: TGCAGCGTTGAATTCCAGGGGAGATATGGCTACACCTTC. Amino acid sequence: CSVEFQGRYGYTF.

In this sample, this clonotype turned up once. The chain links TRBV12-3 or TRBV12-4 to TRBJ1-6; D call uncertain. With 5 bases removed from V and 1 base from J, the gap between germline ends came to 12 bases. CDR3 length: 16 amino acids. The CDR3 DNA is TGTGCCAGCAGTCGGACCGTGGAGTCCTATAATTCACCCCTCCACTTT. It specifies CASSRTVESYNSPLHF.

This chain uses TRBV19 with TRBJ1-6; D is possibly TRBD1 (5 bases). The CDR3 spans 16 residues. Trimming took off 5 bases at V and 10 bases at J, with 21 bases between the two ends. Germline loops: CDR1 LNHDA, CDR2 SQIVND (reference sequence). As DNA, the CDR3 is TGTGCCAGTAGTGGGGAAGGGACGGAGGGCCGATCACCCCTCCACTTT. Residues: CASSGEGTEGRSPLHF.

The chain carries TRBV9 and TRBJ1-2; D call uncertain. The CDR3 length is 15 residues. The germline gives CDR1 SGDLS, CDR2 YYNGEE. V lost 0 bases and J lost 6, with 15 bases in between. In DNA form, the CDR3 reads TGTGCCAGCAGCGTAGACGCCTATAAAGCGGATGGCTACACCTTC. It yields the protein CASSVDAYKADGYTF.

As concerns this clonotype: Mismatch with germline at one junction end may stem from a read error. This chain links TRBV29-1 with TRBJ2-1; D is perhaps TRBD1 or TRBD2 (7 bases each). The CDR3 sequence is 14 residues long. The V gene's germline CDR1 is SQVTM and CDR2 ANQGSEA. The DNA for the CDR3 is TGCAGCGTCGTCGACAGGGCGGGGGCCAATGAGCGGTTCTTC. Residues: CSVVDRAGANERFF.

The chain is built from TRBV28 and TRBJ2-7; 9 bases are shared with TRBD1. Per the germline V gene, CDR1 is MDHEN and CDR2 is SYDVKM. CDR3 length: 14 amino acids. V shed 5 bases and J 5 bases; nucleotides not matched to a gene: 7. The CDR3 protein is CASSPPGQGDEQYF. Written as DNA, the CDR3 is TGTGCCAGCAGTCCGCCGGGACAGGGAGACGAGCAGTACTTC.

The chain recombines TRBV6-2 or TRBV6-3 with TRBJ2-3; D is unresolved. Germline V CDR1 and CDR2: MNHEY, SVGEGT. The V end lost 5 bases, the J end lost 5 bases, and 20 bases lay between the germline ends. The CDR3 consists of 16 residues. This chain's CDR3 is CASSTRDPTYLDTQYF. The CDR3 DNA reads TGTGCCAGCAGTACCCGAGACCCAACCTACCTAGATACGCAGTATTTT.

The chain joins TRBV7-3 to TRBJ1-6; D uncertain. Trimming shortened V by 3 bases and J by 7 bases, and 10 bases separated the two germline ends. CDR1 SGHTA and CDR2 FQGTGA come from the germline V gene. The CDR3 spans 14 residues. CDR3 in amino acids: CASSFGDPNSPLHF. In DNA form, the CDR3 reads TGTGCCAGCAGCTTCGGGGATCCCAATTCACCCCTCCACTTT.

The chain joins TRBV20-1 to TRBJ2-1; D is undetermined. There are 13 residues in the CDR3. Trimming pared 3 bases from V and 1 base from J, leaving 7 bases between. CDR1 is DFQATT, CDR2 SNEGSKA, per germline (reference sequence). The CDR3 DNA follows: TGCAGTGCTAGGCAAGGTTCCTACAATGAGCAGTTCTTC. As protein: CSARQGSYNEQFF.

This chain joins TRBV20-1 and TRBJ2-6; tentatively, D is TRBD1 or TRBD2 (8 bases each). This CDR3 has 18 residues. Germline V gene data show CDR1 as DFQATT and CDR2 as SNEGSKA (reference sequence). The V and J ends lost 6 bases and 0 bases respectively, with 21 bases between them. The CDR3 loop reads CSAPLSGTGISGANVLTF. CDR3 DNA sequence: TGCAGTGCCCCACTTAGCGGGACAGGAATCTCTGGGGCCAACGTCCTGACTTTC.

V and J are TRBV29-1 and TRBJ2-1; D is ambiguous. The CDR3 extends over 14 amino acids. The V end lost 2 bases, the J end lost 0 bases, and 8 bases lay between the germline ends. Germline V gene lookup returns CDR1 SQVTM and CDR2 ANQGSEA. CDR3 loop: CSVELSASYNEQFF. CDR3 in DNA: TGCAGCGTTGAACTCAGCGCCTCCTACAATGAGCAGTTCTTC.

This clonotype was observed a handful of times. The rearrangement uses TRBV28 and TRBJ2-7; 10 nucleotides line up with TRBD1. With the DNA end fitting TRBJ2-5 better, the J assignment may be wrong. The germline CDR1 and CDR2 sequences are MDHEN and SYDVKM. CDR3 length equals 15 residues. The CDR3 is CASSPQTGGRETQYF. The CDR3 DNA sequence: TGTGCCAGCAGTCCACAGACAGGGGGCAGAGAGACCCAGTACTTC.

The chain is built from TRBV6-5 and TRBJ2-5; possibly TRBD2 for D (6 bases). Germline V gene data show CDR1 as MNHEY and CDR2 as SVGAGI. This CDR3 region has 16 residues. Trimming removed 5 bases at V and 4 bases at J, with 20 bases between. This CDR3 is CASSGRWGGLGETQYF. Written as DNA, the CDR3 is TGTGCCAGCAGTGGGAGGTGGGGAGGATTAGGAGAGACCCAGTACTTC.

This rearrangement joins TRBV9 to TRBJ2-7; D gene ambiguous. Trimming cost V 4 bases and J 2 bases, with 10 bases left between them. Germline values: CDR1 SGDLS, CDR2 YYNGEE. This CDR3 comprises 13 residues. The CDR3 nucleotides are TGTGCCAGCAGCCCCCGAGCCACCTACGAGCAGTACTTC. It specifies CASSPRATYEQYF.